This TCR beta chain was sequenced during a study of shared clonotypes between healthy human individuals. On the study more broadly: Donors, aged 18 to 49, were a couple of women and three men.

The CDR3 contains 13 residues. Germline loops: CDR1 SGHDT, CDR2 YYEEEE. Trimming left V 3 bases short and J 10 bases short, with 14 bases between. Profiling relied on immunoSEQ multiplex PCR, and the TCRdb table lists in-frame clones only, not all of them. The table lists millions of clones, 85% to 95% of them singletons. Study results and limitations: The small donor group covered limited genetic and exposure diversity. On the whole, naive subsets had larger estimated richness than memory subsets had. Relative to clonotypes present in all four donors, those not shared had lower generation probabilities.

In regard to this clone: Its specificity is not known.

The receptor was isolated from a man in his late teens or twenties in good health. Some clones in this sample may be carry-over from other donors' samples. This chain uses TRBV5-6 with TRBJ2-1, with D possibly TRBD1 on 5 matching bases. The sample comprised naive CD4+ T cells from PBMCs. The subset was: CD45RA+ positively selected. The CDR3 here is CASSWRTGVEQFF. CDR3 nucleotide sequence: TGTGCCAGCAGCTGGAGAACAGGCGTCGAGCAGTTCTTC.